This T cell receptor (beta chain) emerged from a study of blood T cell repertoires in COVID-19. About the study: COVID-19 samples, acute and convalescent, were from the United States, Italy and Spain. PBMCs, B-cell-depleted T cells, or T cells were the source of the cDNA or gDNA that made up the material.

Trimming removed 6 bases from V and 8 bases from J, with 14 bases in between. Germline CDR1 reads LGHDT; CDR2 reads YNNKEL (reference sequence). The CDR3 runs to 13 residues. In the source study's methods: Amplified reference gene primers provided the basis for estimating nucleated cell counts. TCRdb's table, derived via immunoSEQ multiplex PCR, lists solely in-frame clones and lacks some. The V and J calls and clone size come from that table; D and trimming were worked out from the DNA. Of about 300,000 clones listed, 89% are singletons. This rearrangement joins TRBV3-1 (or the pseudogene TRBV3-2) to TRBJ2-1; D possibly corresponds to TRBD2 (7 bases). The source material was peripheral blood. The sequence was obtained from a young man who had recovered from COVID-19. Here the CDR3 DNA reads TGTGCCAGCAGTCCCAGGGGAGGGGATGAGCAGTTCTTC. Translating it yields CASSPRGGDEQFF.